Detailed here is one T cell receptor beta chain. Its target is not known. In germline, CDR1 is SQVTM, CDR2 ANQGSEA. The length of the CDR3 is 13 residues. V was cut by 1 base and J by 5 bases, with 8 bases left in between. Researchers ran the PCR with 60 Vbeta and 13 Jbeta primers. TCRdb's table, derived via immunoSEQ multiplex PCR, lists solely in-frame clones and lacks some. Among over 85,000 clones listed, 70% to 80% were seen once. This record comes from a study of cytomegalovirus exposure and HLA in healthy donors. Broader study findings: The dataset shows that most TCR sequences were rare, while some public TCRs occurred in many donors. In a later analysis, productive TCRs from donors in an Asian-associated ancestry cluster reportedly carried fewer N-insertions than the cohort mean. Looking again later, the authors saw that most CMV-associated TCR beta chains seemed HLA-restricted.

The specimen was PBMCs. This sequence originates from a man aged 40-50 years in good health and CMV-seronegative. The chain couples TRBV29-1 to TRBJ1-4; TRBD1 is a possible D gene (6 bases). CDR3 amino acids: CSVEAGANEKLFF. The DNA of the CDR3 is TGCAGCGTTGAAGCAGGGGCGAATGAAAAACTGTTTTTT. Drawing the rest from reference TRBV29-1 and TRBJ1-4, the complete variable domain is SAVISQKPSRDICQRGTSLTIQCQVDSQVTMMFWYRQQPGQSLTLIATANQGSEATYESGFVIDKFPISRPNLTFSTLTVSNMSPEDSSIYLCSVEAGANEKLFFGSGTQLSVL.